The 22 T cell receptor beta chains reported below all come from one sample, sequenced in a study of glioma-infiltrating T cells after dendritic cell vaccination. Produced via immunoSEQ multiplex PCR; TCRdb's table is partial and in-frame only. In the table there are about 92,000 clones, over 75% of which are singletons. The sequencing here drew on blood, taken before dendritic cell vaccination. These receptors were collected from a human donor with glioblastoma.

DNA of the CDR3: TGTGCCAGCAGCTTGGCCGGGACTTTCACAGATACGCAGTATTTT. It specifies CASSLAGTFTDTQYF. The chain joins TRBV7-9 to TRBJ2-3; tentatively, D is TRBD2 (6 bases). This CDR3 contains 15 residues. Germline V gene lookup returns CDR1 SEHNR and CDR2 FQNEAQ (reference sequence). V was pared by 3 bases and J by 2 bases, with 12 bases between.

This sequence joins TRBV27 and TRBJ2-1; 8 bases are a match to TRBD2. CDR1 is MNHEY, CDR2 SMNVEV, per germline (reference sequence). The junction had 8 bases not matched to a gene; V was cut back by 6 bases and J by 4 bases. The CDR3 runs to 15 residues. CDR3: CASRIEREIYNEQFF. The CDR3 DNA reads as TGTGCCAGCAGAATTGAGCGGGAGATTTACAATGAGCAGTTCTTC.

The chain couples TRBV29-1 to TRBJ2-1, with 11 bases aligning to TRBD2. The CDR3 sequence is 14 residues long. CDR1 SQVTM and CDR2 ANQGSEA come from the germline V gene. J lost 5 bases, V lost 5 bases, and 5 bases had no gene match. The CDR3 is CSVRLAGIHNEQFF. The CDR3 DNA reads TGCAGCGTTCGACTAGCGGGGATTCACAATGAGCAGTTCTTC.

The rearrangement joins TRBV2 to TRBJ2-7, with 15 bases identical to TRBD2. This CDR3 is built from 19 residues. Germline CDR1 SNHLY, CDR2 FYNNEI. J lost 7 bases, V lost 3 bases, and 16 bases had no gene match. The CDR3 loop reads CASSDTYGSSGLAGGEQYF. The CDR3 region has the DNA TGTGCCAGCAGTGATACGTATGGGTCGTCGGGACTAGCGGGAGGTGAGCAGTACTTC.

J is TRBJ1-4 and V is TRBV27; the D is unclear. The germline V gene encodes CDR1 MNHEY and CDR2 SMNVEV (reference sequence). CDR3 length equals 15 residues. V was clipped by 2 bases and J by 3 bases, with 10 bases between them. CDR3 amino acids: CASSLRGDPNEKLFF. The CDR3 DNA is TGTGCCAGCAGTTTACGGGGAGACCCTAATGAAAAACTGTTTTTT.

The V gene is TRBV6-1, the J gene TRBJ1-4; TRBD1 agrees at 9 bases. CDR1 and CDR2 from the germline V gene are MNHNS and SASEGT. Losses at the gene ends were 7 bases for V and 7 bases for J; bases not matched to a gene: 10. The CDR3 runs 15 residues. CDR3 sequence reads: CASNGGGTGSEKLFF. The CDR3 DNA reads TGTGCCAGCAACGGGGGCGGGACAGGGAGTGAAAAACTGTTTTTT.

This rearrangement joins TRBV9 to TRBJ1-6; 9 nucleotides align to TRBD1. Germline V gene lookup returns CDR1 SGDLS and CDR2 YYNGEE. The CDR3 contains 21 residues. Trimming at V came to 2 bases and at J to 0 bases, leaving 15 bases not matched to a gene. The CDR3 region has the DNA TGTGCCAGCAGCGTTTCTTCAACCGGGACAGGGACCAGCTCCTATAATTCACCCCTCCACTTT. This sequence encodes CASSVSSTGTGTSSYNSPLHF.

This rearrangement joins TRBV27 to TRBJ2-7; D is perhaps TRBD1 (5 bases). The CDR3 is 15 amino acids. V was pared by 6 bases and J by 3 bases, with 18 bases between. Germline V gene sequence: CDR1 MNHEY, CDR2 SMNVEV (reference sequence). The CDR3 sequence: CASSPQLGALYEQYF. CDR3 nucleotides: TGTGCCAGCAGCCCGCAGCTAGGGGCCCTCTACGAGCAGTACTTC.

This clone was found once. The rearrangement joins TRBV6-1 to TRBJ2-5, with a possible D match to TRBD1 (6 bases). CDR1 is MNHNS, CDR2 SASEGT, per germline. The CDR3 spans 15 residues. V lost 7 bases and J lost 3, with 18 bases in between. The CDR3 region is CASMDPRTAKETQYF. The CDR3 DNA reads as TGTGCCAGCATGGACCCCCGGACAGCCAAAGAGACCCAGTACTTC.

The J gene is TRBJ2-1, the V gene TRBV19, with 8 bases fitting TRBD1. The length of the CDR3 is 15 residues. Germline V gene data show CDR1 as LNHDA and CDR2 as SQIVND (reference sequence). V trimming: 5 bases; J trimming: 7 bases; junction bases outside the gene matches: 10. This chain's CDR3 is CASSRPGQALNEQFF. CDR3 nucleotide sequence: TGTGCCAGTAGTCGTCCGGGACAGGCCCTGAATGAGCAGTTCTTC.

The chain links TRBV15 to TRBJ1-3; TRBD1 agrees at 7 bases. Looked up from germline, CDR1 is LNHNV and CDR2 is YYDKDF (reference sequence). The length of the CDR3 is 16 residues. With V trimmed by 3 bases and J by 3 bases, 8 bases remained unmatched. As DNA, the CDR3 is TGTGCCACCAGCAGGTACTTTCAGGGGGATGGAAACACCATATATTTT. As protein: CATSRYFQGDGNTIYF.

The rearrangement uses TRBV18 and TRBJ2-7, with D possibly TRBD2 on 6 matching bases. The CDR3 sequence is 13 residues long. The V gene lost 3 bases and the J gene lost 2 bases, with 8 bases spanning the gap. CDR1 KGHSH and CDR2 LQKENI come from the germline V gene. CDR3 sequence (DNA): TGTGCCAGCTCACCGGGGGAGGCCTACGAGCAGTACTTC. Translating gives CASSPGEAYEQYF.

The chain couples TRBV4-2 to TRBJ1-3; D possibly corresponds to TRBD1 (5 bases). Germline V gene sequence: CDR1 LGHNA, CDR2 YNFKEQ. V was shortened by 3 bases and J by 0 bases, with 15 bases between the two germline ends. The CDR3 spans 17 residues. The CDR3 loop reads CASSHSGGPDSGNTIYF. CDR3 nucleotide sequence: TGTGCCAGCAGCCATTCGGGGGGACCAGACTCTGGAAACACCATATATTTT.

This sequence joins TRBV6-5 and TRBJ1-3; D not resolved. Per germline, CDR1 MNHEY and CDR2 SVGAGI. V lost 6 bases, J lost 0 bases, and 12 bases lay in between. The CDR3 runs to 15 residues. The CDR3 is CASRARQTSGNTIYF. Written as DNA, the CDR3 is TGTGCCAGCAGAGCGAGGCAGACCTCTGGAAACACCATATATTTT.

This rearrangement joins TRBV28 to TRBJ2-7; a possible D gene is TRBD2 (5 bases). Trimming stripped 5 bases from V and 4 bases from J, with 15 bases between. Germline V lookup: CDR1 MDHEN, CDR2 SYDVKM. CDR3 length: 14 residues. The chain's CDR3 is CASSPIGGNYEQYF. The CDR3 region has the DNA TGTGCCAGCAGTCCCATCGGAGGAAATTACGAGCAGTACTTC.

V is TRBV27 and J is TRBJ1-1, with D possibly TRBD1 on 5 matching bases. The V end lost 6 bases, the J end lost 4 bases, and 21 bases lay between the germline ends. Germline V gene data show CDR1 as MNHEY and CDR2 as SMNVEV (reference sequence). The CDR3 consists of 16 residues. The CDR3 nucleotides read TGTGCCAGCAGCCGAGCGGGGGGTAAGGGGACCACTGAAGCTTTCTTT. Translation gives CASSRAGGKGTTEAFF.

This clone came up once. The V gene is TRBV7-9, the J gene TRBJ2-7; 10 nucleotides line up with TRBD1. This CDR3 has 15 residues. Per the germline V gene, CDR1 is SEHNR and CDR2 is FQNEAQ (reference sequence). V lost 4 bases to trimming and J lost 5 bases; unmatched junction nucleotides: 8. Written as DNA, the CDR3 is TGTGCCAGCAGCTCGGACCGGGACAGGGGTGACGAGCAGTACTTC. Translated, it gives CASSSDRDRGDEQYF. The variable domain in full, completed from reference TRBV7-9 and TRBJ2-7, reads DTGVSQNPRHKITKRGQNVTFRCDPISEHNRLYWYRQTLGQGPEFLTYFQNEAQLEKSRLLSDRFSAERPKGSFSTLEIQRTEQGDSAMYLCASSSDRDRGDEQYFGPGTRLTVT.

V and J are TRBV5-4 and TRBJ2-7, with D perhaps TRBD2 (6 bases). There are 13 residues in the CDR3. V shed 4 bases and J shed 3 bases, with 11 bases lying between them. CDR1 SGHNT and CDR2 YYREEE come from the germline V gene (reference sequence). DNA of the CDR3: TGTGCCAGCAGCGCCCGGGACTTCTACGAGCAGTACTTC. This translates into CASSARDFYEQYF.

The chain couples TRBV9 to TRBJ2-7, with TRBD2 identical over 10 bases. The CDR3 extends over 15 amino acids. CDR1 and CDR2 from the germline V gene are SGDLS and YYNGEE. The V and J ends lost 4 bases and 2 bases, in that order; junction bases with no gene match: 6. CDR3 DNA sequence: TGTGCCAGCAGCTCCGGACTAGCGGCTCCCTACGAGCAGTACTTC. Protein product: CASSSGLAAPYEQYF.

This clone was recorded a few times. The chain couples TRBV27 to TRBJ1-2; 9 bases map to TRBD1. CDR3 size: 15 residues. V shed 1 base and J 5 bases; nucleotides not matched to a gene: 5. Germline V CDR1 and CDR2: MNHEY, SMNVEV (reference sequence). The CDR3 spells CASSLLTGGEYGYTF. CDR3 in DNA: TGTGCCAGCAGTTTATTGACAGGGGGAGAGTATGGCTACACCTTC.

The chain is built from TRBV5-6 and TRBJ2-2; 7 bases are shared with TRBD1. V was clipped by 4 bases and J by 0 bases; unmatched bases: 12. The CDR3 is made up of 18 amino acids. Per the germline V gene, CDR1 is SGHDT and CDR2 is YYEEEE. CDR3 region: CASSPIANRGPNTGELFF. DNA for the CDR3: TGTGCCAGCAGCCCCATTGCGAACAGGGGACCGAACACCGGGGAGCTGTTTTTT. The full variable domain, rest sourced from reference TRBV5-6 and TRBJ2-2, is DAGVTQSPTHLIKTRGQQVTLRCSPKSGHDTVSWYQQALGQGPQFIFQYYEEEERQRGNFPDRFSGHQFPNYSSELNVNALLLGDSALYLCASSPIANRGPNTGELFFGEGSRLTVL.

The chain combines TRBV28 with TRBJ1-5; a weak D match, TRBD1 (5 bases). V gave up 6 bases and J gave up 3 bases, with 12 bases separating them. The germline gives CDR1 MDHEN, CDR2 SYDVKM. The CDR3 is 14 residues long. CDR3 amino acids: CASSQGPNNQPQHF. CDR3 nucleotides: TGTGCCAGCAGCCAGGGTCCCAACAATCAGCCCCAGCATTTT.